What follows are 11 T cell receptor beta chains derived from one specimen sequenced in a study of blood T cell repertoires in COVID-19. The protocol was immunoSEQ multiplex PCR, while the TCRdb copy is restricted to in-frame clones and leaves out a portion. The sample includes around 200,000 clones, 87% seen only once; the top ten take about 2%. Sequenced: peripheral blood. Receptors originate from a man aged 40-49 years with active or convalescent COVID-19.

This clone was seen just once. This chain joins TRBV2 and TRBJ1-2; 7 bases agree with TRBD1. Germline V gene data show CDR1 as SNHLY and CDR2 as FYNNEI. J was trimmed by 5 bases and V by 7 bases; bases with no gene match: 7. The CDR3 runs 13 residues. CDR3 residues: CASTRGTVYGYTF. In DNA, the CDR3 is TGTGCCAGCACCCGAGGGACAGTATATGGCTACACCTTC.

J is TRBJ1-3 and V is TRBV5-1, with a tentative D call TRBD1 (6 bases). CDR1 is SGHRS and CDR2 is YFSETQ in the germline V gene. Trimming removed 4 bases from V and 4 bases from J, with 24 bases in between. This CDR3 comprises 18 residues. CDR3 loop: CASSLGTISTHEGNTIYF. Here the CDR3 DNA reads TGCGCCAGCAGCCTCGGGACAATCTCTACCCACGAAGGAAACACCATATATTTT. Full variable domain (remainder filled in from reference TRBV5-1 and TRBJ1-3): KAGVTQTPRYLIKTRGQQVTLSCSPISGHRSVSWYQQTPGQGLQFLFEYFSETQRNKGNFPGRFSGRQFSNSRSEMNVSTLELGDSALYLCASSLGTISTHEGNTIYFGEGSWLTVV.

This clone is deemed medium-sized. The chain couples TRBV7-9 to TRBJ1-1; TRBD1 agrees at 8 bases. The CDR3 runs 13 residues. V shed 4 bases and J 4 bases; nucleotides not matched to a gene: 2. Germline lookup yields CDR1 SEHNR and CDR2 FQNEAQ (reference sequence). In nucleotides, the CDR3 is TGTGCCAGCAGCTCACAGGGGGGCACTGAAGCTTTCTTT. Translated, it gives CASSSQGGTEAFF.

V and J are TRBV10-1 and TRBJ2-1, with a weak D call TRBD2 (6 bases). CDR1 and CDR2 (germline): WNHNN, SYGVQD (reference sequence). The ends were cut back, 4 bases at V and 6 bases at J, with 10 bases in the middle. The CDR3 has 13 residues. The CDR3 is CASSVQGGNEQFF. The DNA for the CDR3 is TGCGCCAGCAGTGTTCAGGGAGGCAATGAGCAGTTCTTC.

The chain carries TRBV30 and TRBJ2-6; possible D gene TRBD2, 5 bases. Trimming took 0 bases from V and 0 from J, leaving 6 bases between them. The CDR3 consists of 15 residues. Germline CDR1 is GTSNPN and CDR2 is SVGIG (reference sequence). CDR3 in DNA: TGTGCCTGGAGTGTCGGAGGCTCTGGGGCCAACGTCCTGACTTTC. Its translation is CAWSVGGSGANVLTF.

This clone was picked up one time. This rearrangement joins TRBV6-5 to TRBJ1-2; no clear D gene. V was trimmed by 5 bases and J by 1 base, leaving 14 bases between them. The CDR3 loop spans 15 amino acids. Per germline, CDR1 MNHEY and CDR2 SVGAGI. The CDR3 loop reads CASSPTPGVNYGYTF. The CDR3 DNA is TGTGCCAGCAGTCCTACGCCCGGGGTTAACTATGGCTACACCTTC.

The rearrangement links TRBV18 to TRBJ1-1; D unresolved. Trimming removed 7 bases at V and 2 bases at J, with 11 bases between. The CDR3 covers 13 residues. In germline, CDR1 is KGHSH, CDR2 LQKENI. This CDR3 reads CASFGFANTEAFF. For the CDR3, the DNA is TGTGCCAGCTTCGGGTTTGCCAACACTGAAGCTTTCTTT.

The chain uses TRBV11-2 and TRBJ2-2; TRBD2 aligns across 13 bases. This CDR3 is 17 amino acids long. V lost 5 bases to trimming and J lost 7 bases; unmatched junction nucleotides: 10. From germline, CDR1 is SGHAT and CDR2 FQNNGV. CDR3 protein: CASSQRTSGSFDGELFF. The CDR3 DNA reads as TGTGCCAGCAGCCAAAGGACTAGCGGGAGTTTCGACGGGGAGCTGTTTTTT. Complete variable domain (other parts from reference TRBV11-2 and TRBJ2-2): EAGVAQSPRYKIIEKRQSVAFWCNPISGHATLYWYQQILGQGPKLLIQFQNNGVVDDSQLPKDRFSAERLKGVDSTLKIQPAKLEDSAVYLCASSQRTSGSFDGELFFGEGSRLTVL.

CDR3: CASSSRREGEKLFF. CDR3 bases: TGTGCCAGCAGTTCGAGGCGGGAGGGGGAAAAACTGTTTTTT. The chain combines TRBV28 with TRBJ1-4, with D possibly being TRBD1 (5 bases). The CDR3 totals 14 residues. Germline V gene data show CDR1 as MDHEN and CDR2 as SYDVKM. The V end was cut by 4 bases, the J end by 8 bases, with 14 bases between.

V gene TRBV28 combines with J gene TRBJ2-1; TRBD2 matches at 14 bases. The V segment lost 6 bases and the J segment 9 bases; nucleotides outside the gene matches: 19. Germline lookup yields CDR1 MDHEN and CDR2 SYDVKM. CDR3 length: 19 residues. The CDR3 DNA is TGTGCCAGCAGCCTAGGGGGACTAGCGGGAGAGGGGTTGGTTCCTGAGCAGTTCTTC. Its translation: CASSLGGLAGEGLVPEQFF.

The chain combines TRBV9 with TRBJ1-6, with D unresolved. CDR1 SGDLS and CDR2 YYNGEE come from the germline V gene. The CDR3 totals 14 residues. V lost 4 bases to trimming and J lost 6 bases, with 11 bases between them. The CDR3 DNA sequence: TGTGCCAGCAGCCCCCCAGTTACTAATTCACCCCTCCACTTT. This encodes CASSPPVTNSPLHF.